These T cell receptor beta chains were read from a single sample in a study of Graves' ophthalmopathy and Graves' hyperthyroidism. TCRdb recomputed calls from the multiplex PCR reads with MiXCR, one row per CDR3 protein. The repertoire holds about 230,000 distinct CDR3 sequences, with about 47% as singletons. Sequenced material: peripheral blood. These receptors were obtained from an adult man with Graves' ophthalmopathy. Both conserved end residues are part of each CDR3. The D gene is left open where the match is weak. Clone size is stated in some rows and not others, as once, few, many or a class when expanded.

D gene	clone size	V gene	J gene	CDR3 protein	CDR3 DNA
TRBD1	few	TRBV5-6	TRBJ1-5	CASSLRVTGEGQPQHF	TGTGCCAGCAGCTTGCGGGTGACAGGGGAAGGTCAGCCCCAGCATTTT
.	.	TRBV10-3	TRBJ2-7	CAISPGGGRAYEQYF	TGTGCCATCAGTCCTGGGGGCGGTCGGGCCTACGAGCAGTACTTC
.	.	TRBV2	TRBJ1-5	CASSRGGQPQHF	TGTGCCAGCAGTCGGGGGGGACAGCCCCAGCATTTT
.	.	TRBV7-9	TRBJ2-5	CASASRPPGTQYF	TGTGCCAGCGCTAGTCGCCCCCCAGGGACCCAGTACTTC
.	.	TRBV29-1	TRBJ2-2	CSVESNTGELFF	TGCAGCGTTGAGTCGAACACCGGGGAGCTGTTTTTT
.	.	TRBV6-5	TRBJ2-7	CASSWSGGAVYEQYF	TGTGCCAGCAGTTGGAGTGGGGGGGCCGTCTACGAGCAGTACTTC
.	few	TRBV7-8	TRBJ2-2	CASSLAPSGRELFF	TGTGCCAGCAGCTTAGCCCCGTCTGGGCGGGAGCTGTTTTTT
.	.	TRBV9	TRBJ1-6	CARVGAGNSPLHF	TGTGCTAGAGTAGGAGCGGGCAATTCACCCCTCCACTTT
TRBD1	few	TRBV9	TRBJ1-1	CASSAGQGSNTEAFF	TGTGCCAGCAGCGCCGGACAGGGGTCGAACACTGAAGCTTTCTTT
.	.	TRBV7-8	TRBJ1-2	CASSLTGAMGQSNYGYTF	TGTGCCAGCAGCTTAACCGGAGCAATGGGGCAGTCGAACTATGGCTACACCTTC
TRBD1	.	TRBV7-9	TRBJ2-7	CASSLDRNSYEQYF	TGTGCCAGCAGCTTGGACAGGAACTCCTACGAGCAGTACTTC
TRBD1	.	TRBV5-5	TRBJ1-2	CASSQVQGTNYGYTF	TGTGCCAGCAGCCAAGTACAGGGGACTAACTATGGCTACACCTTC
TRBD1	many	TRBV6-1	TRBJ2-5	CASRDRQGETQYF	TGTGCCAGCAGGGACCGACAGGGAGAGACCCAGTACTTC
TRBD2	.	TRBV2	TRBJ2-6	CASSENPGGRANVLTF	TGTGCCAGCAGTGAAAATCCGGGGGGTAGGGCCAACGTCCTGACTTTC
TRBD1	.	TRBV3-1	TRBJ2-3	CASSQWTGGEDTQYF	TGTGCCAGCAGCCAGTGGACAGGGGGGGAGGATACGCAGTATTTT
.	.	TRBV14	TRBJ1-1	CASSRIGGTPGMAFF	TGTGCCAGCAGCAGGATAGGAGGGACACCCGGAATGGCTTTCTTT
TRBD1	.	TRBV7-9	TRBJ1-2	CASSLGQGDVYGYTF	TGTGCCAGCAGCTTAGGACAGGGGGATGTCTATGGCTACACCTTC
TRBD2	.	TRBV5-1	TRBJ2-7	CASSSGTSAYEQYF	TGCGCCAGCAGCTCCGGGACTAGCGCCTACGAGCAGTACTTC
.	.	TRBV24-1	TRBJ2-2	CASSPPGANTGELFF	TGTGCCAGCAGTCCGCCGGGGGCGAACACCGGGGAGCTGTTTTTT
.	many	TRBV20-1	TRBJ1-2	CSARRGDGYGYTF	TGCAGTGCTAGAAGGGGGGACGGCTATGGCTACACCTTC
TRBD2	.	TRBV9	TRBJ2-5	CASGPGLVETQYF	TGTGCCAGCGGGCCGGGACTAGTCGAGACCCAGTACTTC
.	.	TRBV19	TRBJ1-5	CASSILDRYSNQPQHF	TGTGCCAGTAGTATCCTCGACAGGTATAGCAATCAGCCCCAGCATTTT
TRBD2	few	TRBV12-3/TRBV12-4	TRBJ2-7	CASSQSSSGRTYEQYF	TGTGCCAGCAGTCAATCCTCTAGCGGGAGGACCTACGAGCAGTACTTC
.	many	TRBV10-2	TRBJ1-1	CASFGRNTEAFF	TGCGCCAGCTTCGGTAGGAACACTGAAGCTTTCTTT
.	.	TRBV7-2	TRBJ2-7	CASSFLGIGSYEQYF	TGTGCCAGCAGCTTTCTCGGTATAGGGAGCTACGAGCAGTACTTC
.	many	TRBV7-2	TRBJ2-5	CASSFTGSETQYF	TGTGCCAGCAGCTTTACAGGGTCCGAGACCCAGTACTTC
TRBD2	few	TRBV12-3/TRBV12-4	TRBJ2-5	CASSFRLAGETQYF	TGTGCCAGCAGTTTCCGACTAGCCGGGGAGACCCAGTACTTC
.	.	TRBV20-1	TRBJ1-2	CSARDIRGNYGYTF	TGCAGTGCTAGAGATATAAGGGGAAACTATGGCTACACCTTC
.	.	TRBV6-1	TRBJ2-2	CASIWTAARGTGELFF	TGTGCCAGCATTTGGACTGCTGCCCGCGGCACCGGGGAGCTGTTTTTT
TRBD1	.	TRBV4-1	TRBJ2-3	CASSQEDRGTDTQYF	TGCGCCAGCAGCCAAGAGGACAGGGGGACAGATACGCAGTATTTT
.	few	TRBV29-1	TRBJ1-3	CSVEGGTGISGNTIYF	TGCAGCGTTGAAGGGGGTACAGGAATCTCTGGAAACACCATATATTTT
.	.	TRBV29-1	TRBJ2-2	CSVTTMDRIANTGELFF	TGCAGCGTAACTACTATGGACAGAATCGCGAACACCGGGGAGCTGTTTTTT